The 26 T cell receptor beta chains below all came from one sample that was sequenced in a study of T cell responses to AZD1222 COVID-19 vaccine. Sequencing used immunoSEQ multiplex PCR; TCRdb keeps in-frame clones, though not all of them. The table lists over 100,000 clones, 92% of them singletons. This material consisted of peripheral blood, taken on day 0 of AZD1222 vaccination. These TCRs come from an adult in good health.

Here the CDR3 DNA reads TGCGCCAGCAGCTATGGACAGGAGAACTATGGCTACACCTTC. Amino acid sequence: CASSYGQENYGYTF. The rearrangement links TRBV10-2 to TRBJ1-2, with 7 bases aligning to TRBD1. Losses at the gene ends were 6 bases for V and 2 bases for J; bases not matched to a gene: 6. CDR1 is WSHSY, CDR2 SAAADI, per germline. The CDR3 totals 14 residues.

This chain uses TRBV19 with TRBJ1-5; D remains unclear. Trimming stripped 3 bases from V and 2 bases from J, with 8 bases between. CDR3 length: 14 amino acids. Germline loops: CDR1 LNHDA, CDR2 SQIVND (reference sequence). In nucleotides, the CDR3 is TGTGCCAGTAGTATCCCCTACGGCAATCAGCCCCAGCATTTT. It is translated as CASSIPYGNQPQHF.

The gene calls are TRBV6-2 or TRBV6-3 and TRBJ2-7, with D hard to call. V was clipped by 2 bases and J by 3 bases, with 8 bases between them. CDR1 MNHEY and CDR2 SVGEGT come from the germline V gene. The CDR3 runs to 13 residues. CDR3 bases: TGTGCCAGCAGTTACGGGCCAGGCTACGAGCAGTACGTC. It translates to CASSYGPGYEQYV.

The rearrangement uses TRBV18 and TRBJ1-5, with D tentatively TRBD1 (6 bases). V lost 6 bases and J 5 bases, leaving 20 bases between the germline ends. There are 16 residues in the CDR3. Per germline, CDR1 KGHSH and CDR2 LQKENI. The CDR3: CASSPVGARGDQPQHF. CDR3 DNA sequence: TGTGCCAGCTCTCCCGTGGGGGCCAGGGGTGATCAGCCCCAGCATTTT. Variable domain in full (rest from reference TRBV18 and TRBJ1-5): NAGVMQNPRHLVRRRGQEARLRCSPMKGHSHVYWYRQLPEEGLKFMVYLQKENIIDESGMPKERFSAEFPKEGPSILRIQQVVRGDSAAYFCASSPVGARGDQPQHFGDGTRLSIL.

The chain uses TRBV7-2 and TRBJ1-1; D gene unclear. V lost 5 bases, J lost 7 bases, and 14 bases lay in between. This CDR3 comprises 13 residues. Germline V gene sequence: CDR1 SGHTA, CDR2 FQGNSA. This CDR3 reads CASSLEMANEAFF. CDR3 bases: TGTGCCAGCAGCCTAGAAATGGCTAATGAAGCTTTCTTT.

The V and J genes are TRBV24-1 and TRBJ2-3, with D possibly TRBD2 on 5 matching bases. This CDR3 is 14 amino acids long. Trimming stripped 3 bases from V and 3 bases from J, with 9 bases between. CDR1 is KGHDR and CDR2 is SFDVKD in the germline V gene. The CDR3 coding sequence is TGTGCCACCAGTGATCCCAGAGGGACAGATACGCAGTATTTT. This translates into CATSDPRGTDTQYF.

The chain joins TRBV7-3 to TRBJ2-3, with D maybe TRBD1 (6 bases). Germline V gene sequence: CDR1 SGHTA, CDR2 FQGTGA. This CDR3 is built from 16 residues. V gave up 5 bases and J gave up 0 bases, with 15 bases separating them. Here the CDR3 reads CASSEQQGSSTDTQYF. In nucleotides, the CDR3 is TGTGCCAGCAGCGAGCAACAGGGCTCTAGCACAGATACGCAGTATTTT.

The chain joins TRBV11-2 to TRBJ1-1; D possibly corresponds to TRBD1 (5 bases). The V end lost 1 base, the J end lost 13 bases, and 10 bases lay between the germline ends. Germline V lookup: CDR1 SGHAT, CDR2 FQNNGV. CDR3 size: 11 residues. The CDR3: CASSLGGGIFF. The CDR3, as DNA: TGTGCCAGCAGCTTAGGGGGCGGGATTTTCTTT.

This clone was observed once. The rearrangement joins TRBV27 to TRBJ2-2; no definite D call. V dropped 6 bases and J dropped 0 bases, with 5 bases sitting between them. The CDR3 loop spans 13 amino acids. CDR1 MNHEY and CDR2 SMNVEV come from the germline V gene (reference sequence). CDR3 in DNA: TGTGCCAGCAGCCCCGCGAACACCGGGGAGCTGTTTTTT. As protein: CASSPANTGELFF.

The chain is built from TRBV7-9 and TRBJ1-2; TRBD1 matches at 7 bases. From germline, CDR1 is SEHNR and CDR2 FQNEAQ (reference sequence). With 7 bases clipped from V and 3 bases from J, the junction kept 8 bases outside the gene matches. The CDR3 has 14 amino acids. CDR3: CASNEAGTDYGYTF. CDR3 nucleotide sequence: TGTGCCAGCAATGAAGCCGGGACAGACTATGGCTACACCTTC. The full variable domain, its missing parts supplied by reference TRBV7-9 and TRBJ1-2, is DTGVSQNPRHKITKRGQNVTFRCDPISEHNRLYWYRQTLGQGPEFLTYFQNEAQLEKSRLLSDRFSAERPKGSFSTLEIQRTEQGDSAMYLCASNEAGTDYGYTFGSGTRLTVV.

V usage is TRBV4-1 and J usage is TRBJ1-1; D not certain. CDR3 size: 12 residues. V lost 8 bases and J lost 0, with 7 bases in between. The germline V gene has CDR1 MGHRA and CDR2 YSYEKL. The CDR3 region is CASGELNTEAFF. Here the CDR3 DNA reads TGCGCCAGCGGGGAACTGAACACTGAAGCTTTCTTT.

The chain couples TRBV19 to TRBJ2-7; D not certain. The ends were cut back, 0 bases at V and 2 bases at J, with 11 bases in the middle. CDR3 size: 15 residues. The V gene's germline CDR1 is LNHDA and CDR2 SQIVND (reference sequence). The CDR3 DNA is TGTGCCAGTAGTATAGATGGGGTACAGCCCTACGAGCAGTACTTC. It encodes CASSIDGVQPYEQYF. Complete variable domain (other parts from reference TRBV19 and TRBJ2-7): DGGITQSPKYLFRKEGQNVTLSCEQNLNHDAMYWYRQDPGQGLRLIYYSQIVNDFQKGDIAEGYSVSREKKESFPLTVTSAQKNPTAFYLCASSIDGVQPYEQYFGPGTRLTVT.

The rearrangement joins TRBV6-6 to TRBJ2-3; 9 nucleotides match TRBD2. CDR1 and CDR2 (germline): MNHNY, SVGAGI (reference sequence). V trimming: 5 bases; J trimming: 1 base; junction bases outside the gene matches: 16. CDR3 length: 19 amino acids. The CDR3, as DNA: TGTGCCAGCAGTCGCAACGGACTAGCGTTTCGATTAGGCACAGATACGCAGTATTTT. Its protein product is CASSRNGLAFRLGTDTQYF.

This sequence joins TRBV5-1 and TRBJ2-7; D perhaps matches TRBD2 (5 bases). The CDR3 length is 14 residues. The germline gives CDR1 SGHRS, CDR2 YFSETQ. Trimming removed 3 bases at V and 0 bases at J, with 10 bases between. The CDR3: CASSSGLLSYEQYF. CDR3 coding DNA: TGCGCCAGCAGCTCCGGACTGCTCTCCTACGAGCAGTACTTC.

This chain uses TRBV19 with TRBJ2-5, with TRBD1 as a possible D gene (5 bases). Germline loops: CDR1 LNHDA, CDR2 SQIVND (reference sequence). The CDR3 loop spans 14 amino acids. V lost 3 bases, J lost 7 bases, and 15 bases lay in between. The CDR3 sequence is CASSIGAPPGTQYF. Written as DNA, the CDR3 is TGTGCCAGTAGTATTGGGGCCCCCCCAGGGACCCAGTACTTC.

This clone was recorded once. The chain is built from TRBV6-2 or TRBV6-3 and TRBJ2-1, with TRBD2 matching over 11 bases. Germline-derived CDR1 and CDR2 are MNHEY and SVGEGT. J lost 9 bases, V lost 5 bases, and 9 bases had no gene match. This CDR3 comprises 15 residues. The DNA for the CDR3 is TGTGCCAGCAGTATAGGGACTAGCGGAGAGGGTGAGCAGTTCTTC. Translation: CASSIGTSGEGEQFF.

J is TRBJ1-6 and V is TRBV24-1, with TRBD1 identical over 8 bases. This CDR3 has 14 amino acids. V lost 9 bases, J lost 4 bases, and 4 bases stayed unmatched. Germline V CDR1 and CDR2: KGHDR, SFDVKD. The CDR3: CATQQGGYNSPLHF. CDR3 nucleotide sequence: TGTGCCACCCAACAGGGGGGGTATAATTCACCCCTCCACTTT.

CDR3 sequence reads: CATEGADEKLFF. DNA of the CDR3: TGTGCCACCGAGGGGGCGGATGAAAAACTGTTTTTT. The V call is TRBV5-4, the J call TRBJ1-4; TRBD1 matches 7 bases. Trimming at V came to 9 bases and at J to 6 bases, leaving 5 bases not matched to a gene. The length of the CDR3 is 12 residues. The germline V gene has CDR1 SGHNT and CDR2 YYREEE (reference sequence). The full variable domain, its missing parts supplied by reference TRBV5-4 and TRBJ1-4, is ETGVTQSPTHLIKTRGQQVTLRCSSQSGHNTVSWYQQALGQGPQFIFQYYREEENGRGNFPPRFSGLQFPNYSSELNVNALELDDSALYLCATEGADEKLFFGSGTQLSVL.

The CDR3 region has the DNA TGTGCCAGCAGGTCCCAGGGAGAGGGCTACACCTTC. Translation gives CASRSQGEGYTF. The V call is TRBV12-3 or TRBV12-4, the J call TRBJ1-2, with a possible D match to TRBD1 (5 bases). V lost 6 bases to trimming and J lost 8 bases, with 13 bases between them. This CDR3 is built from 12 residues.

The J gene is TRBJ2-7, the V gene TRBV7-9; the match to TRBD1 covers 7 bases. The length of the CDR3 is 14 residues. Germline trimming cut 6 bases from V and 2 bases from J; bases unmatched to any gene: 7. Per germline, CDR1 SEHNR and CDR2 FQNEAQ (reference sequence). The chain's CDR3 is CASSLGQTPYEQYV. The CDR3 DNA follows: TGTGCCAGCAGTTTGGGACAGACTCCCTACGAGCAGTACGTC.

V and J are TRBV5-1 and TRBJ1-1; 7 bases are a match to TRBD1. The CDR3 has 12 amino acids. Germline V lookup: CDR1 SGHRS, CDR2 YFSETQ. Germline trimming cut 8 bases from V and 2 bases from J; bases unmatched to any gene: 3. The CDR3 coding sequence is TGCGCCAGTAGGGGGCAAAACACTGAAGCTTTCTTT. Protein: CASRGQNTEAFF.

The CDR3 is CASSLWTGPNYSNQPQHF. DNA for the CDR3: TGTGCCAGCAGCTTGTGGACAGGGCCTAATTATAGCAATCAGCCCCAGCATTTT. V is TRBV5-6 and J is TRBJ1-5, with 8 positions matching TRBD1. The V gene's germline CDR1 is SGHDT and CDR2 YYEEEE. V lost 1 base and J lost 0; bases outside the gene matches: 9. The CDR3 loop spans 18 amino acids.

As for this clone: In the same sample, other DNA sequences code for this CDR3. CDR3 sequence: CSASRGRGTEAFF. DNA of the CDR3: TGCAGTGCTAGTAGGGGGCGCGGAACTGAAGCTTTCTTT. This rearrangement joins TRBV20-1 to TRBJ1-1, with 7 positions matching TRBD1. Germline values: CDR1 DFQATT, CDR2 SNEGSKA (reference sequence). J was trimmed by 5 bases and V by 3 bases; bases with no gene match: 6. The CDR3 is made up of 13 amino acids.

The V gene is TRBV19, the J gene TRBJ2-1; D call uncertain. Germline V gives CDR1 LNHDA, CDR2 SQIVND (reference sequence). This CDR3 is 14 amino acids long. Trimming left V 3 bases short and J 4 bases short, with 10 bases between. CDR3 in amino acids: CASSMLGIYNEQFF. Here the CDR3 DNA reads TGTGCCAGTAGTATGCTCGGAATATACAATGAGCAGTTCTTC.

This rearrangement joins TRBV6-5 to TRBJ1-2; D is unresolved. Germline-derived CDR1 and CDR2 are MNHEY and SVGAGI. The CDR3 spans 13 residues. Trimming removed 7 bases from V and 7 bases from J, with 16 bases in between. CDR3 in DNA: TGTGCCAGCACCAACCCAGACGTAGGTGGCTACACCTTC. It specifies CASTNPDVGGYTF.

The chain joins TRBV18 to TRBJ1-1; D is unresolved. This CDR3 region has 16 residues. CDR1 is KGHSH and CDR2 is LQKENI in the germline V gene. V was shortened by 3 bases and J by 5 bases, with 19 bases between the two germline ends. CDR3 region: CASSPLRFGRRTEAFF. The CDR3 DNA follows: TGTGCCAGCTCACCTTTAAGGTTTGGGAGGCGGACTGAAGCTTTCTTT.